The T cell receptor beta chain described here comes from a study of blood T cell repertoires in COVID-19. The V gene's germline CDR1 is SQVTM and CDR2 ANQGSEA. The CDR3 consists of 12 residues. The V end was cut by 6 bases, the J end by 5 bases, with 11 bases between. Sequenced by immunoSEQ multiplex PCR; TCRdb stores in-frame clones only, minus some. The sample consists of some 200,000 clones, around four fifths of them appearing once. This clone was recorded only once. This clonotype originated in a woman in her seventies with COVID-19, enrolled during active disease. The sample comprised peripheral blood. J is TRBJ1-5 and V is TRBV29-1; D gene uncertain. CDR3 protein: CSVSGSDQPQHF. The CDR3 DNA reads TGCAGCGTGTCCGGGTCGGATCAGCCCCAGCATTTT.